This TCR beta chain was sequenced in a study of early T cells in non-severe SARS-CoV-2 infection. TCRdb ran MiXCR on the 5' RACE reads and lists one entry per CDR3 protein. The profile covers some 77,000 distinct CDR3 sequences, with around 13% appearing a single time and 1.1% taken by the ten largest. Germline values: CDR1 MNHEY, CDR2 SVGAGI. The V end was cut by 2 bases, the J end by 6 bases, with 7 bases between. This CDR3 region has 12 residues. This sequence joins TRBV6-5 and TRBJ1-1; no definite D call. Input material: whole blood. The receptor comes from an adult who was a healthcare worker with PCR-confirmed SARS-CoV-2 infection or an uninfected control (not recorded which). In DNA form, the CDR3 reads TGTGCCAGCAGTTACGGGAGCGCTGAAGCTTTCTTT. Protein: CASSYGSAEAFF.